A single sample is the source of the 17 T cell receptor beta chains below, sequenced in a study of blood T cell repertoires in COVID-19. Clones were sequenced by immunoSEQ multiplex PCR, and TCRdb holds only the in-frame ones, with some missing. The top ten clones hold 15% to 20% of a sample with under 100,000 clones, roughly four fifths of them seen once. Material for sequencing was peripheral blood. The receptor set was obtained from a woman of 80 years or more with active or convalescent COVID-19.

The chain joins TRBV6-8 to TRBJ2-7; a possible D gene is TRBD1 (6 bases). The CDR3 has 14 residues. Germline CDR1 is MNHGY and CDR2 is SAAAGT. Trimming removed 7 bases from V and 0 bases from J, with 13 bases in between. CDR3 residues: CASTSGTLSYEQYF. DNA for the CDR3: TGTGCCAGCACTTCCGGGACACTCTCCTACGAGCAGTACTTC.

The chain employs TRBV20-1 and TRBJ1-1, with TRBD1 as a possible D gene (6 bases). This CDR3 has 10 residues. Between the trimmed V and J ends, which lost 5 bases and 8 bases, there was a span of 9 bases. Germline V CDR1 and CDR2: DFQATT, SNEGSKA (reference sequence). This chain's CDR3 is CSAQTGEAFF. Here the CDR3 DNA reads TGCAGTGCTCAAACAGGGGAAGCTTTCTTT.

The J gene is TRBJ1-6, the V gene TRBV6-5; D is possibly TRBD1 (5 bases). Germline CDR1 is MNHEY and CDR2 is SVGAGI. V lost 5 bases and J lost 6, with 11 bases in between. CDR3 length: 14 residues. The CDR3 region is CASSLVGGNSPLHF. The CDR3 DNA is TGTGCCAGCAGTCTGGTCGGGGGTAATTCACCCCTCCACTTT.

The chain employs TRBV27 and TRBJ1-6; 9 bases map to TRBD1. Trimming cost V 1 base and J 6 bases; bases outside gene matches: 1. Germline loops: CDR1 MNHEY, CDR2 SMNVEV (reference sequence). The CDR3 spans 15 residues. CDR3 sequence: CASSLWGQGNSPLHF. DNA for the CDR3: TGTGCCAGCAGTTTATGGGGACAGGGTAATTCACCCCTCCACTTT.

The chain recombines TRBV6-5 with TRBJ1-1; 10 bases are a match to TRBD1. V shed 2 bases and J 11 bases; nucleotides not matched to a gene: 8. The CDR3 sequence is 14 residues long. Germline CDR1 is MNHEY and CDR2 is SVGAGI. The CDR3 protein is CASSYRTGGFGAFF. CDR3 in DNA: TGTGCCAGCAGTTACCGGACAGGGGGATTTGGGGCTTTCTTT.

The rearrangement links TRBV2 to TRBJ1-5; the match to TRBD1 covers 7 bases. The J segment lost 5 bases and the V segment lost 5 bases, leaving 6 bases of the junction unmatched. Germline lookup yields CDR1 SNHLY and CDR2 FYNNEI. There are 14 residues in the CDR3. The CDR3 coding sequence is TGTGCCAGCAGTCAAGACAGGGTTGATCAGCCCCAGCATTTT. This translates into CASSQDRVDQPQHF.

The chain links TRBV5-6 to TRBJ1-6; D is possibly TRBD1 (5 bases). Germline CDR1 is SGHDT and CDR2 is YYEEEE. The length of the CDR3 is 15 residues. Trimming removed 1 base from V and 8 bases from J, with 13 bases in between. CDR3 sequence reads: CASSLKGSAYSPLHF. The CDR3 DNA sequence: TGTGCCAGCAGCTTGAAGGGGTCGGCGTATTCACCCCTCCACTTT.

The chain joins TRBV5-4 to TRBJ2-3; maybe TRBD2 (5 bases). Germline CDR1 SGHNT, CDR2 YYREEE (reference sequence). The CDR3 runs to 17 residues. The V and J ends lost 0 bases and 0 bases respectively, with 14 bases between them. CDR3 in amino acids: CASSLVRRSLSTDTQYF. CDR3 DNA: TGTGCCAGCAGCTTGGTTCGGAGGAGTCTTAGCACAGATACGCAGTATTTT.

This chain links TRBV19 with TRBJ1-6; D is uncertain. The CDR3 consists of 12 residues. CDR1 and CDR2 from the germline V gene are LNHDA and SQIVND (reference sequence). Trimming stripped 1 base from V and 8 bases from J, with 3 bases between. The CDR3 region has the DNA TGTGCCAGTAGTATAGTCGATTCACCCCTCCACTTT. Translating it yields CASSIVDSPLHF.

The chain uses TRBV4-3 and TRBJ2-7; 9 bases align to TRBD1. Trimming removed 1 base from V and 0 bases from J; junction bases left unmatched: 4. This CDR3 region has 16 residues. Germline V gene sequence: CDR1 LGHNA, CDR2 YSLEER. DNA of the CDR3: TGCGCCAGCAGCCAAGGTACAGGGGGCCACTCCTACGAGCAGTACTTC. Translated: CASSQGTGGHSYEQYF.

The genes are TRBV7-2 and TRBJ2-2, with TRBD2 identical over 8 bases. The CDR3 is 15 amino acids. CDR1 is SGHTA and CDR2 is FQGNSA in the germline V gene. The V and J ends lost 7 bases and 5 bases, in that order; junction bases with no gene match: 9. The CDR3 sequence is CASILAASDTGELFF. Here the CDR3 DNA reads TGTGCCAGCATACTAGCGGCTTCGGATACCGGGGAGCTGTTTTTT.

CDR3 sequence reads: CASSYPGLSSYEQYF. The CDR3 nucleotides are TGTGCCAGCAGTTATCCAGGTCTTAGCTCCTACGAGCAGTACTTC. The J gene is TRBJ2-7, the V gene TRBV6-2 or TRBV6-3; D is unresolved. The CDR3 has 15 residues. V was pared by 3 bases and J by 0 bases, with 12 bases between. The germline gives CDR1 MNHEY, CDR2 SVGEGT.

V is TRBV11-2 and J is TRBJ2-7; the D is unclear. The CDR3 extends over 14 amino acids. CDR1 and CDR2 from the germline V gene are SGHAT and FQNNGV. Trimming removed 3 bases from V and 4 bases from J, with 13 bases in between. The CDR3 DNA is TGTGCCAGCAGCTTTCAGGTAGAAGGTTACGAGCAGTACTTC. Its protein product is CASSFQVEGYEQYF.

The V and J genes are TRBV30 and TRBJ1-4; no definite D call. Germline CDR1 reads GTSNPN; CDR2 reads SVGIG (reference sequence). The CDR3 is 14 residues long. V dropped 2 bases and J dropped 4 bases, with 11 bases sitting between them. CDR3 sequence reads: CAWSPFGRNEKLFF. The CDR3 bases are TGTGCCTGGAGTCCATTTGGGCGTAATGAAAAACTGTTTTTT.

The CDR3 loop is CASRIRTGNTEAFF. CDR3 in DNA: TGTGCCAGCAGAATTCGGACAGGGAACACTGAAGCTTTCTTT. The V call is TRBV6-5, the J call TRBJ1-1; 7 positions match TRBD1. The germline gives CDR1 MNHEY, CDR2 SVGAGI. V gave up 6 bases and J gave up 1 base; unmatched junction bases: 5. The CDR3 runs to 14 residues.

The chain recombines TRBV6-7 with TRBJ2-3; a possible D gene is TRBD1 (6 bases). TRBV6-7 is assigned to the ORF class and has an uncertain function. Trimming took off 9 bases at V and 13 bases at J, with 14 bases between the two ends. The CDR3 is 10 amino acids. The CDR3 nucleotides read TGTGCCAGTATAAGGGGGTCTAAGTATTTT. Translation gives CASIRGSKYF.

A word on this clone: The conserved phenylalanine or tryptophan is not found at the CDR3 terminus, so this likely reflects a read error. The DNA is omitted, as the CDR3 cannot be located on it reliably, and the CDR3 follows TCRdb's listing. The chain carries TRBV5-4 and TRBJ1-1. Germline V gene lookup returns CDR1 SGHNT and CDR2 YYREEE (reference sequence). Ends included, the CDR3 has 11 residues. This CDR3 reads CASSLGGGGVY.